This TCR beta chain was identified in a study of molecular identifiers for immune sequencing clone quantification. Across the whole study: For replicates, RNA isolated from around 20,000 or 99,000 naive CD8 cells was divided into five portions, of which four were sequenced.

TCRdb re-analysed the PCR reads in MiXCR, keeping a single row per CDR3 protein. The sample has 460,000 or so distinct CDR3 sequences; around 25% are singletons. Naive CD8 T cells were picked out by sorting for CD8+CD4-CCR7+CD45RA+. Germline CDR1 reads MGHRA; CDR2 reads YSYEKL. This CDR3 contains 16 residues. Trimming took off 1 base at V and 4 bases at J, with 14 bases between the two ends. Findings of the study overall: Spiked Jurkat TCR RNA equivalent to one cell reportedly surfaced among under 1.1 million naive cells.

Concerning this clonotype itself: As yet, its antigen is unknown. It may be a read error: a sequence one base away is much more abundant.

The receptor comes from a human donor in good health. Some libraries in this study had Jurkat cell RNA spiked in. The material sequenced was naive CD8+ T cells from blood, with Jurkat cell RNA spiked in. The subset denotes: FACS-sorted CD8+CD4-CCR7+CD45RA+ naive T cells. This chain links TRBV4-1 with TRBJ2-1; possible D gene TRBD2, 5 bases. The chain's CDR3 is CASSQVALGDYNEQFF. For the CDR3, the DNA is TGCGCCAGCAGCCAAGTGGCACTCGGGGATTACAATGAGCAGTTCTTC.